The 15 T cell receptor beta chains below come from one sample, sequenced in a study of beta chain features in type 1 diabetes. Investigators reverse transcribed all isolated RNA, so they sequenced expressed TCRB transcripts. Method: immunoSEQ multiplex PCR; TCRdb's copy keeps in-frame clones and lacks some. The sample lists 600,000 to 700,000 clones, 12% occurring once. Study findings and constraints: All four CD4+ subsets of Type 1 diabetes patients contained TCRB CDR3s that were moderately but significantly shorter.

The antigens of these receptors remain unknown. Sequencing used naive CD4+ T cells from blood. All receptors come from a man under 40 with type 1 diabetes.

The chain has TRBV6-6 and TRBJ1-1, with D possibly matching TRBD1 (6 bases). The V and J ends lost 6 bases and 3 bases respectively, with 11 bases between them. The CDR3 contains 13 residues. Germline lookup yields CDR1 MNHNY and CDR2 SVGAGI (reference sequence). The CDR3 sequence: CASSREGDTEAFF. The CDR3 DNA reads as TGTGCCAGCAGCAGGGAGGGGGACACTGAAGCTTTCTTT.

This chain uses TRBV9 with TRBJ1-3, with 8 positions matching TRBD1. Germline V gene lookup returns CDR1 SGDLS and CDR2 YYNGEE. This CDR3 region has 14 residues. Trimming removed 2 bases from V and 7 bases from J; junction bases left unmatched: 5. The CDR3 loop reads CASSVQDRDNTIYF. The CDR3 DNA is TGTGCCAGCAGCGTCCAGGACAGGGACAACACCATATATTTT.

This clone was observed once. In the same sample, other DNA sequences code for this CDR3. CDR3 residues: CASSPGTGRGYTF. The CDR3 bases are TGCGCCAGCAGCCCTGGGACAGGGCGAGGCTACACCTTC. The J gene is TRBJ1-2, the V gene TRBV5-1; 9 nucleotides line up with TRBD1. This CDR3 comprises 13 residues. Trimming cost V 4 bases and J 8 bases; bases outside gene matches: 6. Germline loops: CDR1 SGHRS, CDR2 YFSETQ.

In this sample, this clone turned up a few times. The V gene is TRBV5-4, the J gene TRBJ1-3; a weak D match, TRBD1 (5 bases). Germline values: CDR1 SGHNT, CDR2 YYREEE (reference sequence). V lost 0 bases and J lost 4, with 11 bases in between. There are 15 residues in the CDR3. CDR3 DNA: TGTGCCAGCAGCTTGGGAGGGGATTCCGGAAACACCATATATTTT. This gives the protein CASSLGGDSGNTIYF.

This chain uses TRBV12-5 with TRBJ1-6, with no clear D. This CDR3 region has 12 residues. Trimming left V 8 bases short and J 10 bases short, with 12 bases between. Per germline, CDR1 LGHNT and CDR2 FRNRAP. CDR3: CASRPEGSPLHF. In nucleotides, the CDR3 is TGTGCTAGTCGACCCGAGGGCTCACCCCTCCACTTT. The full variable domain, rest sourced from reference TRBV12-5 and TRBJ1-6, is DARVTQTPRHKVTEMGQEVTMRCQPILGHNTVFWYRQTMMQGLELLAYFRNRAPLDDSGMPKDRFSAEMPDATLATLKIQPSEPRDSAVYFCASRPEGSPLHFGNGTRLTVT.

This clone showed up just a few times. The chain recombines TRBV9 with TRBJ2-2; TRBD1 agrees at 7 bases. J was trimmed by 6 bases and V by 0 bases; bases with no gene match: 14. The CDR3 sequence is 18 residues long. CDR1 and CDR2 from the germline V gene are SGDLS and YYNGEE. The CDR3 DNA reads TGTGCCAGCAGCGTAGTGACAGGGTTACGCGTCGGGGCCGGGGAGCTGTTTTTT. Protein sequence: CASSVVTGLRVGAGELFF.

The gene calls are TRBV5-1 and TRBJ2-7, with D unclear. The CDR3 runs to 13 residues. From germline, CDR1 is SGHRS and CDR2 YFSETQ. Trimming removed 0 bases at V and 12 bases at J, with 16 bases between. The CDR3: CASSLAAGKPRYF. The CDR3 DNA sequence: TGCGCCAGCAGCTTGGCCGCCGGCAAACCTAGGTACTTC.

This clone has just a few counts. J is TRBJ2-2 and V is TRBV25-1; the D gene is possibly TRBD2 (6 bases). The CDR3 sequence is 16 residues long. Germline values: CDR1 MGHDK, CDR2 SYGVNS. V was shortened by 4 bases and J by 0 bases, with 12 bases between the two germline ends. The CDR3 spells CASSGGWGANTGELFF. The CDR3, as DNA: TGTGCCAGCAGTGGTGGCTGGGGGGCGAACACCGGGGAGCTGTTTTTT.

The chain has TRBV5-6 and TRBJ2-5, with D possibly matching TRBD1 (6 bases). Germline CDR1 is SGHDT and CDR2 is YYEEEE. This CDR3 is 14 amino acids long. Trimming shortened V by 1 base and J by 0 bases, and 7 bases separated the two germline ends. The CDR3 nucleotides read TGTGCCAGCAGCTTGACAGGGAACCAAGAGACCCAGTACTTC. Protein: CASSLTGNQETQYF.

This clone was found a few times. V and J are TRBV29-1 and TRBJ1-2; 9 bases line up with TRBD1. The CDR3 loop spans 12 amino acids. Unmatched junction bases numbered 3, after V lost 4 bases and J lost 6 bases. Germline CDR1 and CDR2: SQVTM and ANQGSEA. The CDR3 here is CSVGGQGNGYTF. CDR3 nucleotide sequence: TGCAGCGTTGGGGGACAGGGCAATGGCTACACCTTC.

This clone came up a few times. The V and J genes are TRBV10-3 and TRBJ2-5; perhaps TRBD2 as D (7 bases). V gave up 3 bases and J gave up 4 bases, with 15 bases separating them. The CDR3 spans 15 residues. The germline V gene encodes CDR1 ENHRY and CDR2 SYGVKD. CDR3 sequence (DNA): TGTGCCATCAGTGATACTACGGGGGGCTCAGAGACCCAGTACTTC. It translates to CAISDTTGGSETQYF.

This clone was picked up a small number of times. The chain links TRBV5-1 to TRBJ2-3; maybe TRBD1 (6 bases). Germline V lookup: CDR1 SGHRS, CDR2 YFSETQ. V was clipped by 4 bases and J by 1 base, with 13 bases between them. CDR3 length: 15 amino acids. Here the CDR3 reads CASSKTGTGTDTQYF. The CDR3, as DNA: TGCGCCAGCAGCAAAACAGGGACGGGCACAGATACGCAGTATTTT.

CDR3 in amino acids: CSVELGRGQPQHF. The CDR3 DNA is TGCAGCGTTGAACTGGGGCGAGGTCAGCCCCAGCATTTT. The J gene is TRBJ1-5, the V gene TRBV29-1; tentatively, D is TRBD1 (5 bases). Trimming cost V 2 bases and J 6 bases, with 11 bases left between them. This CDR3 has 13 amino acids. Germline V lookup: CDR1 SQVTM, CDR2 ANQGSEA.

Only a few counts were recorded for this clone. The chain uses TRBV7-8 and TRBJ2-5; 10 nucleotides align to TRBD2. J gave up 2 bases and V 5 bases, and 5 bases lay outside the gene matches. CDR3 length equals 15 residues. From germline, CDR1 is SGHVS and CDR2 FQNEAQ. CDR3 nucleotides: TGTGCCAGCAGCGAACTAGCGGGGAGTCAAGAGACCCAGTACTTC. It yields the protein CASSELAGSQETQYF.

This clone came up a few times. The chain employs TRBV11-2 and TRBJ2-7; TRBD1 aligns across 7 bases. J lost 2 bases, V lost 2 bases, and 3 bases had no gene match. Germline CDR1 is SGHAT and CDR2 is FQNNGV. This CDR3 region has 14 residues. CDR3 loop: CASSLLQGAYEQYF. The DNA for the CDR3 is TGTGCCAGCAGCTTACTGCAGGGGGCCTACGAGCAGTACTTC.